This T cell receptor (beta chain) was retrieved from a study of T cells after yellow fever vaccination. Findings and caveats of the study: Abundant bulk-population clonotypes could contaminate the FACS-sorted repertoires. The appearance of a small share of clonotypes in both CD4 and CD8 compartments was observed.

Production of TCR cDNA was by 5'RACE template switching, which also added a universal primer site and UMIs. Each CDR3 protein is one row after TCRdb ran MiXCR on the 5' RACE reads. The table lists some 300,000 distinct CDR3 sequences, 8.7% of them singletons, with 3% to 4% in the top ten. There are a few counts of this clonotype. Its specificity is unknown. This CDR3 region has 14 residues. CDR1 and CDR2 (germline): DFQATT, SNEGSKA (reference sequence). V was trimmed by 3 bases and J by 3 bases, leaving 12 bases between them. The rearrangement joins TRBV20-1 to TRBJ2-1, with D possibly called TRBD1 or TRBD2 (5 bases each). The TCR sequence derives from a man younger than 35 who received the YFV17D yellow fever vaccine. The sample consisted of CD4+ T cells sorted from PBMCs, taken 5 days after the yellow fever booster vaccination. The CDR3 DNA follows: TGCAGTGCTAGTCGAGGGGCCAGCTACAATGAGCAGTTCTTC. This sequence encodes CSASRGASYNEQFF.